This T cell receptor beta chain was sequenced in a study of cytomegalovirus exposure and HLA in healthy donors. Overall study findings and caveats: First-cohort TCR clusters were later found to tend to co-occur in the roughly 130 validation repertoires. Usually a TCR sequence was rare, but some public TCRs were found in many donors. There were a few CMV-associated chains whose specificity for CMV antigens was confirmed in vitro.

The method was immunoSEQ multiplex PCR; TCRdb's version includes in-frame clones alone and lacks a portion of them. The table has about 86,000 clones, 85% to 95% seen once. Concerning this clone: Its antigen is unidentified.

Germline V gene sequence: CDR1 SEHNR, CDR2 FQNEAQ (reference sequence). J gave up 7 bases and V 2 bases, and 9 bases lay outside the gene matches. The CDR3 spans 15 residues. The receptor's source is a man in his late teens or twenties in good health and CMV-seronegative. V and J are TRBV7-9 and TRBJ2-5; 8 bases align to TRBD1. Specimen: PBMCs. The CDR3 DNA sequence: TGTGCCAGCAGCTTAACCAGGGACAGGAGGGGGACCCAGTACTTC. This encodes CASSLTRDRRGTQYF. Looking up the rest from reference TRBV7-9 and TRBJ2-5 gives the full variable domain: DTGVSQNPRHKITKRGQNVTFRCDPISEHNRLYWYRQTLGQGPEFLTYFQNEAQLEKSRLLSDRFSAERPKGSFSTLEIQRTEQGDSAMYLCASSLTRDRRGTQYFGPGTRLLVL.